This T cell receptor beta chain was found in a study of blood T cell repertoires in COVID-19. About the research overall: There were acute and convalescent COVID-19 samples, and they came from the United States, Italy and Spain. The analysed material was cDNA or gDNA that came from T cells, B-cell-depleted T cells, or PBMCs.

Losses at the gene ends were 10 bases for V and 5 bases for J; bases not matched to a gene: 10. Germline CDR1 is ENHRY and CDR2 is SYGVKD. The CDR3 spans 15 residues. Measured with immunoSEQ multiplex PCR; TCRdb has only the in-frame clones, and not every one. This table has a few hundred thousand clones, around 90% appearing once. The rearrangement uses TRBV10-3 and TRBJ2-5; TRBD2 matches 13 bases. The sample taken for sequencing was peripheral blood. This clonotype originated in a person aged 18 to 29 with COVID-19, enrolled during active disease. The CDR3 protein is CATSGLAGAGETQYF. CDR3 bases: TGTGCCACCTCCGGACTAGCGGGAGCGGGTGAGACCCAGTACTTC.